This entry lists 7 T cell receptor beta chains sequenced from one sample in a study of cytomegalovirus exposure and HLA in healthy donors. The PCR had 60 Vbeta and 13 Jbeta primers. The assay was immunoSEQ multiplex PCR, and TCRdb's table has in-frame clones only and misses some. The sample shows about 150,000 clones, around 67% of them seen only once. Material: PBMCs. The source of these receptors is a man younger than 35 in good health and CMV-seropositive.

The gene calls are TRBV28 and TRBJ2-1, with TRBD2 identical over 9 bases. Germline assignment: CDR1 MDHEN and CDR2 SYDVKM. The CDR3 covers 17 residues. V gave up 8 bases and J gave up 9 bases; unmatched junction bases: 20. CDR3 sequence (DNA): TGTGCCAGCCGTACCCCCCAATTAACGGGCGGGGGGGGTGAGCAGTTCTTC. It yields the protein CASRTPQLTGGGGEQFF.

This chain's CDR3 is CASSLSRERGNQPQHF. The CDR3 DNA reads as TGTGCCAGCAGTTTATCGAGGGAGCGGGGCAATCAGCCCCAGCATTTT. The chain uses TRBV27 and TRBJ1-5; no definite D call. The CDR3 runs 16 residues. The ends were cut back, 0 bases at V and 2 bases at J, with 11 bases in the middle. Germline V gene data show CDR1 as MNHEY and CDR2 as SMNVEV (reference sequence).

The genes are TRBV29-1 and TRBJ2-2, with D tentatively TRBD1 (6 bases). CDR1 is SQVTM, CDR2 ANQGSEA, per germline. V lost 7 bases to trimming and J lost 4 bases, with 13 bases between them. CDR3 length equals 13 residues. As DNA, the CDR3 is TGCAGCGACTACAGGGTCGGCACCGGGGAGCTGTTTTTT. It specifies CSDYRVGTGELFF.

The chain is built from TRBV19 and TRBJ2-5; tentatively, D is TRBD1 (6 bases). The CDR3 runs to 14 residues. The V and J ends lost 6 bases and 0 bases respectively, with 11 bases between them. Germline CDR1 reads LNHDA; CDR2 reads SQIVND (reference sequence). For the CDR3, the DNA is TGTGCCAGTAGACTGGGACATGACCAAGAGACCCAGTACTTC. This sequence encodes CASRLGHDQETQYF. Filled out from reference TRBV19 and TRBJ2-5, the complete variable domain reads DGGITQSPKYLFRKEGQNVTLSCEQNLNHDAMYWYRQDPGQGLRLIYYSQIVNDFQKGDIAEGYSVSREKKESFPLTVTSAQKNPTAFYLCASRLGHDQETQYFGPGTRLLVL.

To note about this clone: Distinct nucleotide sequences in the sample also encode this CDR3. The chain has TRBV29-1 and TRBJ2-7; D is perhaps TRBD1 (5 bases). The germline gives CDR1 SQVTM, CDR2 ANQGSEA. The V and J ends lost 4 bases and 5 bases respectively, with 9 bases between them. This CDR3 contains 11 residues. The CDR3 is CSVGQGNEQYF. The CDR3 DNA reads TGCAGCGTTGGGCAGGGCAACGAGCAGTACTTC.

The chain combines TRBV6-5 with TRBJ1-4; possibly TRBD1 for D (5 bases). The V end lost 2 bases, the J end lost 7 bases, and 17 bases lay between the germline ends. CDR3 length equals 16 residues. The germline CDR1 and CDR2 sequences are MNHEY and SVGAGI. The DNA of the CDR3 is TGTGCCAGCAGTTACGCGGGGCAAACCATTCGTGAAAAACTGTTTTTT. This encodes CASSYAGQTIREKLFF.

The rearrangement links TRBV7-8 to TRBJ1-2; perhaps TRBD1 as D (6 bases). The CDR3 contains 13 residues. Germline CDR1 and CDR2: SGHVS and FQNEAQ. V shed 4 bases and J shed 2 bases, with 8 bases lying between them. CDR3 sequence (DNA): TGTGCCAGCAGCTCAAGGGGGAACTATGGCTACACCTTC. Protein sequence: CASSSRGNYGYTF.